This is a list of T cell receptor beta chains from one sample in a study of CD8 T cells in ankylosing spondylitis. TCRdb fed the 5' RACE reads into MiXCR, producing one record per CDR3 protein. Of over 200,000 distinct CDR3 sequences in the sample, around 17% are singletons; the top ten hold about two fifths. The sequenced material came from blood, either unsorted or a sorted T cell fraction (not recorded which). The receptors here all came from a male donor with ankylosing spondylitis. The CDR3 runs from the conserved cysteine through the conserved F or W. A D gene is named only where the DNA matches it firmly. Only some rows state a clone size, as once, few, many or a class for expanded clones.

>TRBD1|few|TRBV24-1|TRBJ2-1
CATSDLAGQGAGEQFF
TGTGCCACCAGTGATTTGGCGGGACAGGGGGCCGGTGAGCAGTTCTTC
>TRBD2|-|TRBV9|TRBJ2-7
CASSVGASGYEQYF
TGTGCCAGCAGCGTAGGGGCTAGCGGCTACGAGCAGTACTTC
>TRBD2|-|TRBV4-2|TRBJ2-7
CASSQDGSGGINSYEQYF
TGTGCCAGCAGCCAAGATGGTAGCGGGGGGATCAACTCCTACGAGCAGTACTTC
>TRBD1|-|TRBV5-1|TRBJ1-1
CASSLTGEGTEAFF
TGCGCCAGCAGCTTGACAGGGGAGGGCACTGAAGCTTTCTTT
>-|few|TRBV11-2|TRBJ2-7
CASSRDPSYEQYF
TGTGCCAGCAGCAGGGACCCGAGCTACGAGCAGTACTTC
>-|few|TRBV12-3/TRBV12-4|TRBJ1-1
CASSLGRGVTEAFF
TGTGCCAGCAGTTTGGGACGGGGTGTCACTGAAGCTTTCTTT
>-|few|TRBV29-1|TRBJ2-3
CSVEDPRVRTDTQYF
TGCAGCGTTGAAGATCCAAGGGTTCGTACAGATACGCAGTATTTT
>-|few|TRBV12-3/TRBV12-4|TRBJ2-1
CASSFSHEQFF
TGTGCCAGCAGTTTTAGCCATGAGCAGTTCTTC
>-|few|TRBV3-1|TRBJ2-5
CASSQDQETQYF
TGTGCCAGCAGCCAAGATCAAGAGACCCAGTACTTC
>TRBD2|few|TRBV7-9|TRBJ2-1
CASSLSGLAIPPNEQFF
TGTGCCAGCAGCTTATCGGGACTAGCGATCCCGCCCAATGAGCAGTTCTTC
>-|-|TRBV6-1|TRBJ2-1
CASSEYGPYNEQFF
TGTGCCAGCAGTGAATATGGACCGTACAATGAGCAGTTCTTC
>-|-|TRBV10-3|TRBJ1-1
CATMGEGLSFF
TGTGCCACCATGGGGGAAGGGCTATCTTTCTTT
>TRBD1|-|TRBV6-4|TRBJ2-3
CASSPQPGGQGSDTQYF
TGTGCCAGCAGCCCACAACCAGGGGGACAGGGAAGCGATACGCAGTATTTT
>-|few|TRBV4-3|TRBJ2-7
CASSQDKEAYEQYF
TGCGCCAGCAGCCAAGATAAGGAGGCCTACGAGCAGTACTTC
>TRBD1|many|TRBV7-6|TRBJ2-3
CASTQEGASTDTQYF
TGTGCCAGCACCCAAGAGGGGGCTAGCACAGATACGCAGTATTTT
>-|-|TRBV12-3/TRBV12-4|TRBJ2-2
CASRDTGTLTGELFF
TGTGCCAGCAGGGATACCGGGACTTTGACCGGGGAGCTGTTTTTT
>-|-|TRBV2|TRBJ1-4
CASSELGGTNEKLFF
TGTGCCAGCAGTGAACTGGGAGGGACTAATGAAAAACTGTTTTTT
>-|many|TRBV29-1|TRBJ2-2
CSVEVPSGELFF
TGCAGCGTTGAAGTGCCGTCCGGGGAGCTGTTTTTT
>TRBD1|-|TRBV10-2|TRBJ1-3
CASSESWDREDGNTIYF
TGCGCCAGCAGTGAGTCTTGGGACAGGGAGGACGGAAACACCATATATTTT
>TRBD2|few|TRBV30|TRBJ2-1
CAWEGTTNEQFF
TGTGCCTGGGAAGGGACTACCAATGAGCAGTTCTTC
>TRBD2|many|TRBV7-6|TRBJ2-3
CASSLLSGGITDTQYF
TGTGCCAGCAGCTTATTATCGGGAGGGATCACAGATACGCAGTATTTT
>-|-|TRBV27|TRBJ2-5
CASSPEVGETQYF
TGTGCCAGCAGTCCTGAGGTTGGGGAGACCCAGTACTTC
>TRBD1|many|TRBV4-1|TRBJ2-1
CASSQGGATGSFYNEQFF
TGCGCCAGCAGCCAAGGGGGAGCGACAGGGAGTTTCTACAATGAGCAGTTCTTC
>TRBD1|few|TRBV27|TRBJ2-7
CASSHRTGGLVEQYF
TGTGCCAGCAGTCACCGGACAGGGGGCTTGGTTGAGCAGTACTTC
>-|-|TRBV5-1|TRBJ1-1
CASNLEGGIVAEAFF
TGCGCCAGCAACCTGGAGGGAGGGATAGTCGCTGAAGCTTTCTTT
>TRBD1|-|TRBV20-1|TRBJ2-7
CSASNQGAYEQYF
TGCAGTGCTAGTAATCAGGGGGCTTACGAGCAGTACTTC
>TRBD2|few|TRBV27|TRBJ2-7
CASSSTSVSYEQYF
TGTGCCAGCAGTTCAACTAGCGTGAGCTACGAGCAGTACTTC
>-|many|TRBV12-3/TRBV12-4|TRBJ2-1
CASSTLGGGRDNEQFF
TGTGCCAGCAGTACCCTTGGGGGGGGGCGGGACAATGAGCAGTTCTTC
>-|few|TRBV18|TRBJ1-5
CASSPTGHNQPQHF
TGTGCCAGCTCACCGACAGGCCACAATCAGCCCCAGCATTTT
>-|-|TRBV4-3|TRBJ2-7
CASSQDRGNPYEQYF
TGCGCCAGCAGCCAAGATCGGGGAAATCCTTACGAGCAGTACTTC
>-|-|TRBV13|TRBJ1-1
CASSLVTGAYGEAFF
TGTGCCAGCAGCTTAGTCACGGGGGCCTACGGTGAAGCTTTCTTT
>-|-|TRBV10-2|TRBJ1-6
CASGGGREKMASPLHF
TGCGCCAGCGGGGGCGGGAGGGAGAAAATGGCCTCACCCCTCCACTTT
>-|-|TRBV4-1|TRBJ2-7
CASSPLDGSYEQYF
TGCGCCAGCAGCCCACTAGACGGGTCCTACGAGCAGTACTTC
>-|-|TRBV4-3|TRBJ2-6
CASSHGRTSGANVLTF
TGCGCCAGCAGCCACGGACGGACCTCTGGGGCCAACGTCCTGACTTTC
>TRBD1|many|TRBV5-1|TRBJ2-1
CASSLATGGQNEQFF
TGCGCCAGCAGCTTGGCCACAGGGGGCCAGAATGAGCAGTTCTTC
>TRBD2|few|TRBV7-8|TRBJ2-5
CASSSTSLQETQYF
TGTGCCAGCAGCTCGACTAGCTTGCAAGAGACCCAGTACTTC
>TRBD1|-|TRBV4-1|TRBJ1-2
CASSQDLLGQSRF
TGCGCCAGCAGCCAAGATCTCCTGGGACAGAGTCGCTTC
>-|few|TRBV4-1|TRBJ1-6
CASSQVHDSWGDNSPLHF
TGCGCCAGCAGCCAAGTTCATGACAGCTGGGGGGATAATTCACCCCTCCACTTT
>TRBD2|-|TRBV7-9|TRBJ2-1
CASSLGLAGGPGVF
TGTGCCAGCAGCTTAGGGCTAGCGGGAGGGCCGGGGGTCTTC
>-|few|TRBV7-9|TRBJ2-7
CASSKDWAEQYF
TGTGCCAGCAGCAAGGACTGGGCCGAGCAGTACTTC
>TRBD1|few|TRBV27|TRBJ2-1
CASSPGQGHYNEQFF
TGTGCCAGCAGTCCCGGACAGGGCCATTACAATGAGCAGTTCTTC
>TRBD2|few|TRBV27|TRBJ2-7
CASRTAGADYEQYF
TGTGCCAGCAGAACGGCGGGAGCAGACTACGAGCAGTACTTC
>TRBD2|few|TRBV19|TRBJ2-1
CASPPPGLAGDVYNEQFF
TGTGCCAGTCCCCCCCCGGGACTAGCGGGAGATGTATACAATGAGCAGTTCTTC
>-|-|TRBV20-1|TRBJ1-5
CSARVGLVQPQHF
TGCAGTGCTAGAGTGGGATTGGTTCAGCCCCAGCATTTT
>TRBD2|-|TRBV6-5|TRBJ2-5
CASSFTLAGIQETQYF
TGTGCCAGCAGTTTTACACTAGCGGGCATCCAAGAGACCCAGTACTTC